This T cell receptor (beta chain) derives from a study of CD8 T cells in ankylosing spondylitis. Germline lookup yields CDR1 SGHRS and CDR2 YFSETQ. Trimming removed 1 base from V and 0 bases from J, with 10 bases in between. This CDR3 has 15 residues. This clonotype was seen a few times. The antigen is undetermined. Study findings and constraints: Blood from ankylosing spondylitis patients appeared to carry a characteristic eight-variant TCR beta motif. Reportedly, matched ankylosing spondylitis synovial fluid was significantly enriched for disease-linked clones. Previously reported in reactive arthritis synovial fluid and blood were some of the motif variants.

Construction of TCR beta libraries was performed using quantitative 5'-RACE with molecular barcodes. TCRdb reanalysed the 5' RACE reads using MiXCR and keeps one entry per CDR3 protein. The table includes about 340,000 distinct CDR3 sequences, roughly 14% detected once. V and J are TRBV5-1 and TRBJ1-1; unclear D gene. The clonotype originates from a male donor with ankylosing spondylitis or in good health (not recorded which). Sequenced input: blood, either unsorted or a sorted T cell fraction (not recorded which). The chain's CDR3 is CASSLSQALNTEAFF. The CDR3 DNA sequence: TGCGCCAGCAGCTTGTCTCAGGCCTTGAACACTGAAGCTTTCTTT.